This T cell receptor beta chain was captured by sequencing in a study of T cell changes during pregnancy in multiple sclerosis. This table comes from immunoSEQ multiplex PCR, and its TCRdb copy is limited to in-frame clones, with some not included. This table holds more than 40,000 clones, 91% found once. The CDR3 totals 13 residues. CDR1 SGHKS and CDR2 YYEKEE come from the germline V gene (reference sequence). V was pared by 0 bases and J by 3 bases, with 4 bases between. The V call is TRBV5-5, the J call TRBJ2-1; D not certain. The TCR sequence derives from a female donor with multiple sclerosis, enrolled in a pregnancy study. The sequenced sample was CD8+ T cells from peripheral blood mononuclear cells, obtained after pregnancy. The CDR3 bases are TGTGCCAGCAGCTTGGGCGGCTACAATGAGCAGTTCTTC. This translates into CASSLGGYNEQFF.